This TCR beta chain was retrieved from a study of memory CD4+ T cells and cytomegalovirus serostatus. Study details: Donors were healthy Belgian adults, 10 or so CMV seropositive and 24 seronegative.

Method: immunoSEQ multiplex PCR; TCRdb's copy keeps in-frame clones and lacks some. The data show tens of thousands of clones, with approximately 78% seen just once and roughly 0.95% held by the top ten. Only one count was recorded for this clone. V gave up 5 bases and J gave up 10 bases; unmatched junction bases: 8. Germline V gives CDR1 SSHAT, CDR2 FNYEAQ (reference sequence). The CDR3 covers 14 residues. Single viable CD3+CD4+CD8-CD45RO+ cells were sorted as the memory CD4+ T cells. The chain has TRBV7-7 and TRBJ2-1; 10 bases are a match to TRBD2. Material for sequencing was memory CD4+ T cells from blood. This clonotype was sampled from an adult in good health and CMV-seronegative. The CDR3 region is CASSTGTSAGEQFF. The CDR3, as DNA: TGTGCCAGCAGCACCGGGACTAGCGCGGGGGAGCAGTTCTTC.